The source of this TCR beta chain is a study of blood T cell repertoires in COVID-19 (dated by TCRdb to the early 2020s). A note on the overall study: The collaborator samples originated in the United States, Italy and Spain and spanned the acute and convalescent phases of COVID-19. The material from the prospective study consisted of cDNA or gDNA derived from T cells, B-cell-depleted T cells, or PBMCs. Deeply sampled blood TCRbeta repertoires from subjects exposed to, actively infected with, or recovered from COVID-19 were included in the dataset. The repertoires were released in a freely available public database intended as a resource for research on the immune response to SARS-CoV-2. The samples were drawn from two sources: the first 160 participants of the ongoing ImmuneRACE study, and fewer than 1,500 subjects contributed by 6 global collaborators. Sample metadata almost always included a de-identified subject ID, COVID-19 status, age in years and sex. Where available, HLA class I and class II types were taken from metadata supplied by the sample provider and were not determined by assay-based typing.

TCRbeta CDR3 regions were amplified from genomic DNA by means of the immunoSEQ Assay, a bias-controlled multiplex PCR. For the original study's pipeline: The number of nucleated cells in each sample was estimated from the amplification of reference gene primers within the assay. Sequence reads were collapsed and filtered to measure the absolute abundance of every unique TCRbeta CDR3 rearrangement. For each sample, productive Simpson clonality was calculated by taking the square root of Simpson's diversity index across productive rearrangements. Here the immuneACCESS table is served through TCRdb, limited to in-frame sequences with V and J called. Missing clones are a known gap in these copies; in checked studies unresolved V genes cover under half, and the rest lacks a known reason. V, J and clone size are taken as reported in that table, and D and trimming were inferred from the DNA itself. A total of roughly 400,000 clones appear in this sample, more than 70% of them only once. Clones ranked in the top ten supply approximately 2.4% of the sample.

Comment on this clone: The antigen this receptor binds is unknown. No base-level quality is on record; no much larger clone is a single base apart.

Study-wide conclusions, independent of this receptor: Clinical and demographic metadata were provided uncurated, with the amount varying by source and participant.

One collaborating source in Seattle enrolled patients while the patients were actively infected and followed the patients over time throughout the course of disease. Whole blood was collected in K2EDTA tubes by collaborating institutions according to the institutions' own protocols. For TCRbeta analysis, collaborators shipped samples as frozen whole blood, isolated PBMCs, or DNA extracted from either of those sample types. V loses 4 bases at its end and J loses 2 bases; junction bases beyond the gene matches: 6. Its CDR3 holds 16 amino acids, cysteine through phenylalanine. This entry keeps only the CDR3 DNA: 48 bases, framed from base 1. The germline V gene encodes CDR1 SGHVS and CDR2 FQNEAQ.

The material sequenced was peripheral blood. This sequence was found in a woman aged 60-75 years with COVID-19, enrolled during active disease. The chain is assembled from TRBV7-8 and TRBJ2-3; 10 bases in between match TRBD2. CDR3 reads: CASSSRTSGPTDTQYF. The base sequence is TGTGCCAGCAGCTCCCGGACTAGCGGCCCCACAGATACGCAGTATTTT.